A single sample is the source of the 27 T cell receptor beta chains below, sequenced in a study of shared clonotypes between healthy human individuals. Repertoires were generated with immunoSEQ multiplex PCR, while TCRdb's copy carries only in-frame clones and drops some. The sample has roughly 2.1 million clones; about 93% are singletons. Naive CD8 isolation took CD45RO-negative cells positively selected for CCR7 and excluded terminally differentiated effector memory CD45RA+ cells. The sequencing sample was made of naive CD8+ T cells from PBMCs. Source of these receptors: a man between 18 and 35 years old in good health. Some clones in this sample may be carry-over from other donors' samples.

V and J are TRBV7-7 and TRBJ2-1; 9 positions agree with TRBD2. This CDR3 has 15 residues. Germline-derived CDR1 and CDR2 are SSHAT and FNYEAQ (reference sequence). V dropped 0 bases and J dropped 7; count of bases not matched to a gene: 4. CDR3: CASSLASGSMNEQFF. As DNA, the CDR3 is TGTGCCAGCAGCTTAGCTAGCGGGAGTATGAATGAGCAGTTCTTC.

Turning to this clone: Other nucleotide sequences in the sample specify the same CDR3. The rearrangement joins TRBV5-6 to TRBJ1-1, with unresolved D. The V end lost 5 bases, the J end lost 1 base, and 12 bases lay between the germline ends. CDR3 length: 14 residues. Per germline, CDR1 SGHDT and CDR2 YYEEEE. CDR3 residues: CASSFPRGNTEAFF. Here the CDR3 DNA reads TGTGCCAGCAGTTTCCCACGGGGGAACACTGAAGCTTTCTTT.

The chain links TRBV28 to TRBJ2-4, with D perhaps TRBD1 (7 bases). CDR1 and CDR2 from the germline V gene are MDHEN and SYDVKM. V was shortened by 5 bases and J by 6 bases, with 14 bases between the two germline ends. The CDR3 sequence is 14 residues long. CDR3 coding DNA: TGTGCCAGCAGTACCAGACAGGGAGGAAACATTCAGTACTTC. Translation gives CASSTRQGGNIQYF.

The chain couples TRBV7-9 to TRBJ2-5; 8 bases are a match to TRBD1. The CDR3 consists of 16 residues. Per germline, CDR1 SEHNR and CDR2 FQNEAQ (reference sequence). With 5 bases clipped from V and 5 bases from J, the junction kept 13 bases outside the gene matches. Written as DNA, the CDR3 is TGTGCCAGCAGCGCCCTTGGGCCAGGGGGCCGGGAGACCCAGTACTTC. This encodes CASSALGPGGRETQYF.

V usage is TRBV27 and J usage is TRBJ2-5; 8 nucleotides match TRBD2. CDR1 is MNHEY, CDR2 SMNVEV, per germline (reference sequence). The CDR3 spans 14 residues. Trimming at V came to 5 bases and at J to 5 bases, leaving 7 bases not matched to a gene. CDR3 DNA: TGTGCCAGCAGTCCCCGGACTAGCTGGGAGACCCAGTACTTC. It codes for CASSPRTSWETQYF.

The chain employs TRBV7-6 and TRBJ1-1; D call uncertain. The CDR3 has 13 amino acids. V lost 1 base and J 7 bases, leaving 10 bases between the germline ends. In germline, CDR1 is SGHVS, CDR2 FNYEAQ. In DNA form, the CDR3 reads TGTGCCAGCAGCTTAGGTTATCGGGGTGAAGCTTTCTTT. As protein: CASSLGYRGEAFF.

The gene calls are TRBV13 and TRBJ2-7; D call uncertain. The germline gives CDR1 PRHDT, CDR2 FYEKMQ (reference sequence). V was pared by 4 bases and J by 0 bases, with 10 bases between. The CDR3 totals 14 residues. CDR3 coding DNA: TGTGCCAGCAGCTGGACCTTGAGCTCCTACGAGCAGTACTTC. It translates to CASSWTLSSYEQYF.

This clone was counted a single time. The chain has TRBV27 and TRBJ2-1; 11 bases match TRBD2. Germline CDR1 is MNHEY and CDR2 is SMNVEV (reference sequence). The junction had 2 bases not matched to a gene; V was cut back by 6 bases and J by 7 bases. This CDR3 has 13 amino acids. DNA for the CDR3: TGTGCCAGCAGCCTAGCGGGAGGAAATGAGCAGTTCTTC. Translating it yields CASSLAGGNEQFF.

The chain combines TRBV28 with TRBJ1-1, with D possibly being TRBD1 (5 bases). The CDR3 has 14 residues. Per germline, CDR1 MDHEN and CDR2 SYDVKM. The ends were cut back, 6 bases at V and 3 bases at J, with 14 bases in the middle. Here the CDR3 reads CASSEGPGDTEAFF. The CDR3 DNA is TGTGCCAGCAGCGAAGGACCGGGGGACACTGAAGCTTTCTTT.

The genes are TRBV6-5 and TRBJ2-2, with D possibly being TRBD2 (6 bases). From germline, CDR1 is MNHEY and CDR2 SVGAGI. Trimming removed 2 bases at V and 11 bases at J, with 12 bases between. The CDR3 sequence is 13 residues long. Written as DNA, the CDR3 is TGTGCCAGCAGTTACGCGGGGCTAAGAGAGCTGTTTTTT. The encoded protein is CASSYAGLRELFF.

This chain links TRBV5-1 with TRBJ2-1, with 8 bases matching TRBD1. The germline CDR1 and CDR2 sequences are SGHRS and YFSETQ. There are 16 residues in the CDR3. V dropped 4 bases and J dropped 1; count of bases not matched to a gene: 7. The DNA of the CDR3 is TGCGCCAGCAGCCTGGACAGGGTCGCGTCCTACAATGAGCAGTTCTTC. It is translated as CASSLDRVASYNEQFF.

The CDR3 DNA reads TGTGCCAGCAGTCCGGGGGGCGCGATCGAGCAGTACTTC. The encoded protein is CASSPGGAIEQYF. The rearrangement joins TRBV27 to TRBJ2-7; D possibly corresponds to TRBD2 (7 bases). Trimming took 5 bases from V and 6 from J, leaving 14 bases between them. This CDR3 region has 13 residues. CDR1 is MNHEY and CDR2 is SMNVEV in the germline V gene (reference sequence).

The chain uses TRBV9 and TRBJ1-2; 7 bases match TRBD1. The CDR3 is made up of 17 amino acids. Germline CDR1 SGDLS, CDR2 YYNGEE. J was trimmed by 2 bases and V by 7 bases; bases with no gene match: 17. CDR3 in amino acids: CASSRGGGGRPNYGYTF. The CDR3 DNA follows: TGTGCCAGCTCCCGAGGAGGGGGCGGACGTCCCAACTATGGCTACACCTTC.

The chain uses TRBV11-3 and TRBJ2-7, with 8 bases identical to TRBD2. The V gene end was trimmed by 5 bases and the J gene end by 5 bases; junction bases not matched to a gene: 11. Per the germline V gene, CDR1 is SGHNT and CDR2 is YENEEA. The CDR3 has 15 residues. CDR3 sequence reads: CASSRAGGRTNEQYF. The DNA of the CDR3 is TGTGCCAGCAGCCGAGCGGGCGGGAGGACTAACGAGCAGTACTTC.

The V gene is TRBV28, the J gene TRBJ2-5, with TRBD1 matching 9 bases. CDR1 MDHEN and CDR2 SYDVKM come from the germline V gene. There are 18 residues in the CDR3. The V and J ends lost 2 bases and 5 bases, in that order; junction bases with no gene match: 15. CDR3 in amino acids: CASSLRGVDRGRGETQYF. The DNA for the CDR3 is TGTGCCAGCAGTTTACGAGGCGTGGACAGGGGTAGGGGGGAGACCCAGTACTTC. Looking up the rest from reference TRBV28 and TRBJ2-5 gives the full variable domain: DVKVTQSSRYLVKRTGEKVFLECVQDMDHENMFWYRQDPGLGLRLIYFSYDVKMKEKGDIPEGYSVSREKKERFSLILESASTNQTSMYLCASSLRGVDRGRGETQYFGPGTRLLVL.

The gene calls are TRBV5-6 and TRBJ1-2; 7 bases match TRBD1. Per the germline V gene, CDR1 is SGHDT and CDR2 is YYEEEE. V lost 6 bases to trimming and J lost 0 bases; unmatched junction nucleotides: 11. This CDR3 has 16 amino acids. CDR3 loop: CASIILQGPSNYGYTF. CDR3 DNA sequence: TGTGCCAGCATCATCTTACAGGGGCCCTCTAACTATGGCTACACCTTC.

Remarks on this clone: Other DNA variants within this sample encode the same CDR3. The CDR3 region has the DNA TGTGCCAGCAGTACCCTCCCCGGGGGCTATGGCTACACCTTC. Translating gives CASSTLPGGYGYTF. J is TRBJ1-2 and V is TRBV27, with D perhaps matching TRBD1 (5 bases). V was clipped by 5 bases and J by 4 bases, with 14 bases between them. This CDR3 has 14 residues. Germline lookup yields CDR1 MNHEY and CDR2 SMNVEV (reference sequence).

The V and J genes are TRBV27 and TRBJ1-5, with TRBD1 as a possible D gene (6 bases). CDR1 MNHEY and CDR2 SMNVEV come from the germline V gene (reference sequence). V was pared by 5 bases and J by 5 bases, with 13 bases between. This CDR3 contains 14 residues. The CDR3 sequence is CASSPMGADQPQHF. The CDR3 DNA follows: TGTGCCAGCAGTCCGATGGGGGCGGATCAGCCCCAGCATTTT.

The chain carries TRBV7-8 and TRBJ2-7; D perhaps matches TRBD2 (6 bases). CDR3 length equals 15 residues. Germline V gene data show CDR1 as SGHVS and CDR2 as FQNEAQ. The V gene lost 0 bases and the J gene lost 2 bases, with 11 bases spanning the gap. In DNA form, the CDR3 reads TGTGCCAGCAGCTTAGCCCCTAGCGCTCCCTACGAGCAGTACTTC. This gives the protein CASSLAPSAPYEQYF.

CDR3 protein: CASSAGTGPNTEAFF. CDR3 bases: TGTGCCAGCAGCGCCGGAACAGGGCCTAACACTGAAGCTTTCTTT. This rearrangement joins TRBV9 to TRBJ1-1, with D maybe TRBD1 (6 bases). CDR1 and CDR2 from the germline V gene are SGDLS and YYNGEE. Trimming removed 3 bases from V and 2 bases from J, with 14 bases in between. The CDR3 contains 15 residues.

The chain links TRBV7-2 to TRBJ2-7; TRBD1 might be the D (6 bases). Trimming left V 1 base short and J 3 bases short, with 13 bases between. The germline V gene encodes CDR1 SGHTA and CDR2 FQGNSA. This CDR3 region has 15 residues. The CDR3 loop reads CASSLGGQGLYEQYF. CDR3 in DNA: TGTGCCAGCAGCTTAGGAGGTCAGGGGCTCTACGAGCAGTACTTC.

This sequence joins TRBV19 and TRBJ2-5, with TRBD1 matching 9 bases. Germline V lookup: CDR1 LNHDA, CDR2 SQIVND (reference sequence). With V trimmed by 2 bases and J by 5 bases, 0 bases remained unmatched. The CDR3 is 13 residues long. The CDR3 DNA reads TGTGCCAGTAGTATAACAGGGGGCGAGACCCAGTACTTC. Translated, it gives CASSITGGETQYF.

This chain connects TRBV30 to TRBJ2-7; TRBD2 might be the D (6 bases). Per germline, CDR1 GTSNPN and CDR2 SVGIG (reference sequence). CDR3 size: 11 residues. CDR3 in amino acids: CGGTLGFEQYF. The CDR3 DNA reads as TGTGGCGGGACCCTAGGCTTCGAGCAGTACTTC.

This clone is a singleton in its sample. The CDR3 nucleotides are TGTGCCAGCAGTTTGTGGACAGGGAGCGACGAGCAGTACTTC. Its protein is CASSLWTGSDEQYF. The V and J genes are TRBV27 and TRBJ2-7; 8 bases fit TRBD1. Germline CDR1 reads MNHEY; CDR2 reads SMNVEV (reference sequence). With 3 bases clipped from V and 5 bases from J, the junction kept 6 bases outside the gene matches. The CDR3 is made up of 14 amino acids.

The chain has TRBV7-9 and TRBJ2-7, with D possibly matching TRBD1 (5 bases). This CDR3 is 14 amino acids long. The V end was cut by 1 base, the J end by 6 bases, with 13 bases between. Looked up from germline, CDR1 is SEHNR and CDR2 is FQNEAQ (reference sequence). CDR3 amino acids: CASSLDTGGPEQYF. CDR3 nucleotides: TGTGCCAGCAGCTTAGATACAGGTGGTCCCGAGCAGTACTTC.

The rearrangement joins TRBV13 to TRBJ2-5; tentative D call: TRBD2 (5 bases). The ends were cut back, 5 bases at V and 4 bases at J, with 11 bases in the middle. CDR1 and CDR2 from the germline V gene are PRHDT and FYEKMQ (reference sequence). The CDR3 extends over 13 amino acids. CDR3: CASSRGPGETQYF. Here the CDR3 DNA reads TGTGCCAGCAGCCGGGGTCCTGGAGAGACCCAGTACTTC.

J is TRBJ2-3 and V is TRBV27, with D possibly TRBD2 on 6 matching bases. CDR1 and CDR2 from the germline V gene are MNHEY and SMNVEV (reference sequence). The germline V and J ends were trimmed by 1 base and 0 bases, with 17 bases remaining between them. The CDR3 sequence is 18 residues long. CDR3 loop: CASSLWGMGGASTDTQYF. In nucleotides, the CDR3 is TGTGCCAGCAGTTTATGGGGCATGGGCGGGGCAAGCACAGATACGCAGTATTTT.